This T cell receptor beta chain was captured in a study of blood T cell repertoires in COVID-19. Study as a whole: The origin of the acute and convalescent COVID-19 samples was the United States, Italy and Spain.

Residents of about two dozen US areas, aged about 18 to 100 years, made up the participants. All recovered Cohort 3 donors got two negative PCRs, got clearance, or saw symptom resolution. Per the study methods: How many nucleated cells were present was estimated from reference gene primer amplification. Method: immunoSEQ multiplex PCR; TCRdb's copy keeps in-frame clones and lacks some. V and J calls and clone size follow that table, whereas D and trimming were derived from the DNA. The table shows 180,000 or so clones, with approximately 89% occurring only once. Trimming cost V 5 bases and J 0 bases, with 7 bases left between them. Germline CDR1 PRHDT, CDR2 FYEKMQ (reference sequence). This CDR3 region has 13 residues. This clone is a singleton in its sample.

V is TRBV13 and J is TRBJ1-1, with unresolved D. The sample taken for sequencing was PBMCs or T cells enriched from blood (not recorded which). The source of this sequence is a man aged 35 to 55 who had recovered from COVID-19. CDR3 loop: CASSGQLNTEAFF. Here the CDR3 DNA reads TGTGCCAGCAGCGGGCAGTTGAACACTGAAGCTTTCTTT.